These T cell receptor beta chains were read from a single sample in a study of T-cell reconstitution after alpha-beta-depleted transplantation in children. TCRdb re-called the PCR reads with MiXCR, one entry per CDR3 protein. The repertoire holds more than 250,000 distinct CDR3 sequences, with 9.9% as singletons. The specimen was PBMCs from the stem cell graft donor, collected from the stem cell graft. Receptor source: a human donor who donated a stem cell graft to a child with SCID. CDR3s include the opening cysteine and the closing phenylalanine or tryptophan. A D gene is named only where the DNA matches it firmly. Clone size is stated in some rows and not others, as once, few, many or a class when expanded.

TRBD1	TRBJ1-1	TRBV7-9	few	TGTGCCAGCAGCCAAACTTCGACAGGGGAGGTAGAAGCTTTCTTT	CASSQTSTGEVEAFF
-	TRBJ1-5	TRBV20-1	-	TGCAGTGCTAGAGACCCCGTGGAGCAGGGCGGATTCTATAATCAGCCCCAGCATTTT	CSARDPVEQGGFYNQPQHF
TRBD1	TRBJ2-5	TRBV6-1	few	TGTGCCAGCAGAGGACAGGGCCTCCAACAGACCCAGTACTTC	CASRGQGLQQTQYF
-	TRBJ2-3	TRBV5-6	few	TGTGCCAGCAGGGGGAGGGGGGACGCTGGAGATACGCAGTATTTT	CASRGRGDAGDTQYF
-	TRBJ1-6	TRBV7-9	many	TGTGCCAGCAGCTCCACGGACGCGACGAATTCACCCCTCCACTTT	CASSSTDATNSPLHF
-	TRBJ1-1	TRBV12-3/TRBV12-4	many	TGTGCCAGCAGCGACAAACTGAACACTGAAGCTTTCTTT	CASSDKLNTEAFF
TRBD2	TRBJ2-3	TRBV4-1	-	TGCGCCAGCAGCCAAGTGTGGGACTTAGCGGGGGGGGTCGCAGATACGCAGTATTTT	CASSQVWDLAGGVADTQYF
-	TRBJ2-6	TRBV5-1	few	TGCGCCAGCAGCTTGGGCCTGCTCTCTGGGGCCAACGTCCTGACTTTC	CASSLGLLSGANVLTF
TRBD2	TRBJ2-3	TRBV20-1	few	TGCAGTGCTAGCGGGGGGAACACAGATACGCAGTATTTT	CSASGGNTDTQYF
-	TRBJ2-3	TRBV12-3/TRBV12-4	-	TGTGCCAGCAGTCTCCCGGCACGGGGGAGCACAGATACGCAGTATTTT	CASSLPARGSTDTQYF
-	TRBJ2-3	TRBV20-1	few	TGCAGTGCTGACCCATTAAAAAACCCTAGCACAGATACGCAGTATTTT	CSADPLKNPSTDTQYF
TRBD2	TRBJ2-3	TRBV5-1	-	TGCGCCAGCAGCCTCCGGACTAGCGGGGCGACAGATACGCAGTATTTT	CASSLRTSGATDTQYF
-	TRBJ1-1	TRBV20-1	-	TGCAGTGCTAGAGATCCGGCCAGTTTCCCGAACACTGAAGCTTTCTTT	CSARDPASFPNTEAFF
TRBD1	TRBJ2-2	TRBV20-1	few	TGCAGTGCCGTACCCCCTCCGGGACAGGGAGAGACCGGGGAGCTGTTTTTT	CSAVPPPGQGETGELFF
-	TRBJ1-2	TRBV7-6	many	TGTGCCAGCAGCTTAGCTAAGGGAAACTATGGCTACACCTTC	CASSLAKGNYGYTF
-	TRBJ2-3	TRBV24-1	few	TGTGCCACCAGTGACTCGGGACTGGGCACAGATACGCAGTATTTT	CATSDSGLGTDTQYF
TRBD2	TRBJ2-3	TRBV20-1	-	TGCAGTGCTAGAGATACCGGACTAGCGGGCCGCACAGATACGCAGTATTTT	CSARDTGLAGRTDTQYF
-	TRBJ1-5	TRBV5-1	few	TGCGCCAGCAGCTTGCAGGGAGGAGGCAATCAGCCCCAGCATTTT	CASSLQGGGNQPQHF
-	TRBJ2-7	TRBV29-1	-	TGCAGCGTTGGTTCGGACGACGAGCAGTACTTC	CSVGSDDEQYF
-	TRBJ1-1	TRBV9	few	TGTGCCAGCAGCCCTGAAGGAGGCCCTGAAGCTTTCTTT	CASSPEGGPEAFF